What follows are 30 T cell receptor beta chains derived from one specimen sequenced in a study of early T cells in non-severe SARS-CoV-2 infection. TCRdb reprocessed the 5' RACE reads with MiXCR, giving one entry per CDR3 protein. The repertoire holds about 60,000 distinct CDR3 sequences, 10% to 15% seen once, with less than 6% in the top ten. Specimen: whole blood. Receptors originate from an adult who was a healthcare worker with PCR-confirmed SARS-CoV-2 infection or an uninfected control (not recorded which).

The CDR3 loop reads CASSRFTGELFF. CDR3 nucleotide sequence: TGTGCCAGCAGCAGATTTACCGGGGAGCTGTTTTTT. The rearrangement uses TRBV7-8 and TRBJ2-2, with no clear D. Germline V gene lookup returns CDR1 SGHVS and CDR2 FQNEAQ. The CDR3 is 12 amino acids. Deletions cut 5 bases from V and 5 bases from J, with 6 bases between.

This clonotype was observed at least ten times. The CDR3 spells CASSQEDRTKSPLHF. CDR3 DNA sequence: TGCGCCAGCAGCCAAGAGGACAGGACAAAGTCACCCCTCCACTTT. V is TRBV4-3 and J is TRBJ1-6, with 7 bases that match TRBD1. CDR1 LGHNA and CDR2 YSLEER come from the germline V gene. The CDR3 has 15 residues. V lost 0 bases and J lost 10; bases outside the gene matches: 6.

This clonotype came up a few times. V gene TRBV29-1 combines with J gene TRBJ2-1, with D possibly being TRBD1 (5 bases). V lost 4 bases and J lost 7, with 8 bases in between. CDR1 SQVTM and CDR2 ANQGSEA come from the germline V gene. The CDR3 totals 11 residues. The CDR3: CSVVGVNEQFF. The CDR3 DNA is TGCAGCGTTGTAGGGGTGAATGAGCAGTTCTTC.

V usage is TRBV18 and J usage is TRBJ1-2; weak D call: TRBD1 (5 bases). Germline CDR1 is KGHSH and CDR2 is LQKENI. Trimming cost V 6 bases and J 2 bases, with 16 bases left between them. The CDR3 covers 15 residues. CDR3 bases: TGTGCCAGCTCGTCACCGTGGGGGTCGAACTATGGCTACACCTTC. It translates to CASSSPWGSNYGYTF.

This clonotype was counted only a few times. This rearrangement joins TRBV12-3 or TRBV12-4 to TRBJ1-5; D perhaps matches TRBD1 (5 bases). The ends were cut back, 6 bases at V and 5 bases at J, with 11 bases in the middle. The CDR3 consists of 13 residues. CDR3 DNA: TGTGCCAGCAGCGTAGGGGCACATCAGCCCCAGCATTTT. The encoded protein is CASSVGAHQPQHF.

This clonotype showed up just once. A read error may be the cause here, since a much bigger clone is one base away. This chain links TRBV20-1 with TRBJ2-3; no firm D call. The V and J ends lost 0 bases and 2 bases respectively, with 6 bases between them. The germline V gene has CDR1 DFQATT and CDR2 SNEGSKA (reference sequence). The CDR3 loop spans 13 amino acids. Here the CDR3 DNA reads TGCAGTGCTAGAGATCCAATCACAGATACGCAGTATTTT. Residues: CSARDPITDTQYF.

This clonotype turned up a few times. The CDR3 coding sequence is TGTGCCACCAGTGGCCTCCTAACCGGGGAGCTGTTTTTT. Its translation is CATSGLLTGELFF. The chain combines TRBV24-1 with TRBJ2-2; D call uncertain. V lost 5 bases and J lost 5, with 8 bases in between. The CDR3 has 13 residues. Germline V lookup: CDR1 KGHDR, CDR2 SFDVKD.

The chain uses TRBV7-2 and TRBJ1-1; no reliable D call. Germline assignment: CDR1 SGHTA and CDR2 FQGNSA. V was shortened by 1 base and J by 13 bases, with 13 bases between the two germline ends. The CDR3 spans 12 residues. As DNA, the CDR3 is TGTGCCAGCAGCTTAGATTTAGGTCCTGTTTTCTTT. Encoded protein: CASSLDLGPVFF.

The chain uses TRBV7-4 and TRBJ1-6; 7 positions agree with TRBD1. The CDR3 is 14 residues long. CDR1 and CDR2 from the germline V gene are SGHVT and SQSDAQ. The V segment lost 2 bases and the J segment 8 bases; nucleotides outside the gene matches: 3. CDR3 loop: CASSLRDRYSPLHF. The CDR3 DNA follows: TGTGCCAGCAGCTTAAGGGACAGATATTCACCCCTCCACTTT. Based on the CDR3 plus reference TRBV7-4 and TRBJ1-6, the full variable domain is GAGVSQSPRYKVAKRGRDVALRCDSISGHVTLYWYRQTLGQGSEVLTYSQSDAQRDKSGRPSGRFSAERPERSVSTLKIQRTEQGDSAVYLCASSLRDRYSPLHFGNGTRLTVT.

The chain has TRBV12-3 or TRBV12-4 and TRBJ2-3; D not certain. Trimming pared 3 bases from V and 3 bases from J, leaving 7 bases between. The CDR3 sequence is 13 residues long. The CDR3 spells CASSLAPTDTQYF. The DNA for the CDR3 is TGTGCCAGCAGTTTGGCTCCTACAGATACGCAGTATTTT.

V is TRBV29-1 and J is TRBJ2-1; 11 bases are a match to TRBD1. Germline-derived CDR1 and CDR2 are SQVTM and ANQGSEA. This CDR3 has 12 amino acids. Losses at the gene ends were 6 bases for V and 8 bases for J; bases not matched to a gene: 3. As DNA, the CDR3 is TGCAGCGTGGGACAGGGGGGCTATGAGCAGTTCTTC. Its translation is CSVGQGGYEQFF.

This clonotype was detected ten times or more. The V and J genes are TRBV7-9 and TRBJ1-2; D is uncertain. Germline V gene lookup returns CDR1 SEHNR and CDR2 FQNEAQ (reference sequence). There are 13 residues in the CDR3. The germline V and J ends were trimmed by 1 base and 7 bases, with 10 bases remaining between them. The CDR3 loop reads CASSLGGTGGYTF. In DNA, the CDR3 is TGTGCCAGCAGCTTAGGAGGAACGGGTGGCTACACCTTC. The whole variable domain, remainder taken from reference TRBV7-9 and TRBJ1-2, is DTGVSQNPRHKITKRGQNVTFRCDPISEHNRLYWYRQTLGQGPEFLTYFQNEAQLEKSRLLSDRFSAERPKGSFSTLEIQRTEQGDSAMYLCASSLGGTGGYTFGSGTRLTVV.

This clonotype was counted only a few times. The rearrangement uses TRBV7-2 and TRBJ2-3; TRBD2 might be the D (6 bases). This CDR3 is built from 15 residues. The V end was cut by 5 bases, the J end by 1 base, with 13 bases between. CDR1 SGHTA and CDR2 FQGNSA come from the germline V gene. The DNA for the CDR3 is TGTGCCAGCAGCATACGGGAGTGGGGCACAGATACGCAGTATTTT. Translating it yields CASSIREWGTDTQYF.

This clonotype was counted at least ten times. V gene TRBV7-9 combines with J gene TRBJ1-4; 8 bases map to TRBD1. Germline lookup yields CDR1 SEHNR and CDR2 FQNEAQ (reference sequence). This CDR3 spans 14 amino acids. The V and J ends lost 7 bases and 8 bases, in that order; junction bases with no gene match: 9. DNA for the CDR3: TGTGCCAGCACCCCGGACAGGGAGGAGGAAAAACTGTTTTTT. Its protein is CASTPDREEEKLFF.

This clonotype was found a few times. This CDR3 is CASSLAHQNTEAFF. Here the CDR3 DNA reads TGTGCCAGCAGCTTAGCACACCAGAACACTGAAGCTTTCTTT. The chain has TRBV11-2 and TRBJ1-1; D call uncertain. The ends were cut back, 1 base at V and 1 base at J, with 7 bases in the middle. The CDR3 consists of 14 residues. Germline V gives CDR1 SGHAT, CDR2 FQNNGV.

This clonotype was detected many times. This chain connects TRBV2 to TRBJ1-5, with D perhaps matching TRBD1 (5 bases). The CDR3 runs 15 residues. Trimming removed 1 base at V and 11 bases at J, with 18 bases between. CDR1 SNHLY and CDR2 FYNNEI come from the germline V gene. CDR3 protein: CASSEVRGNVNTQHF. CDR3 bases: TGTGCCAGCAGTGAAGTTAGGGGCAACGTAAACACCCAGCATTTT.

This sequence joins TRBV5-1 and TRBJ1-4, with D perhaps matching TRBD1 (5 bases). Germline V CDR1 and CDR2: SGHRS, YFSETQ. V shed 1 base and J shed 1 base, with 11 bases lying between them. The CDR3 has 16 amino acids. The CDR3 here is CASSLFGGGTNEKLFF. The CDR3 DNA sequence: TGCGCCAGCAGCTTGTTTGGGGGTGGAACTAATGAAAAACTGTTTTTT.

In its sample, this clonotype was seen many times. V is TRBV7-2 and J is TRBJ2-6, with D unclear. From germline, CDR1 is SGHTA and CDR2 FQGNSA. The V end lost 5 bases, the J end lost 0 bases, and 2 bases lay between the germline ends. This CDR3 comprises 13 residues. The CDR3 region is CASSPSGANVLTF. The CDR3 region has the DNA TGTGCCAGCAGCCCCTCTGGGGCCAACGTCCTGACTTTC. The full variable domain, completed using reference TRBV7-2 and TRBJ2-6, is GAGVSQSPSNKVTEKGKDVELRCDPISGHTALYWYRQSLGQGLEFLIYFQGNSAPDKSGLPSDRFSAERTGGSVSTLTIQRTQQEDSAVYLCASSPSGANVLTFGAGSRLTVL.

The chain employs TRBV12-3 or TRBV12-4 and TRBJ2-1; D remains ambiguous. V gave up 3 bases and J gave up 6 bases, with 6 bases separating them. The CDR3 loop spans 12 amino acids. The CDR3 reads CASSFRANEQFF. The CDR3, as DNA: TGTGCCAGCAGTTTCCGGGCCAATGAGCAGTTCTTC.

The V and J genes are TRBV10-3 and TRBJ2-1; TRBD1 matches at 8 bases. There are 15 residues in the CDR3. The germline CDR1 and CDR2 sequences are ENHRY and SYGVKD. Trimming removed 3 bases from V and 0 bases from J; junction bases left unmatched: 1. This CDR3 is CAISEDRGSYNEQFF. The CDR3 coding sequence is TGTGCCATCAGTGAAGACAGGGGCTCCTACAATGAGCAGTTCTTC.

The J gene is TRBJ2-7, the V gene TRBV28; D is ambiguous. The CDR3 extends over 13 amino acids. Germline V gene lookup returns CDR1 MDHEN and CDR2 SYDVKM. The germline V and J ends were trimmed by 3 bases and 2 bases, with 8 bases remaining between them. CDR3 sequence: CASSFPATYEQYF. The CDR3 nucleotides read TGTGCCAGCAGTTTTCCGGCAACCTACGAGCAGTACTTC.

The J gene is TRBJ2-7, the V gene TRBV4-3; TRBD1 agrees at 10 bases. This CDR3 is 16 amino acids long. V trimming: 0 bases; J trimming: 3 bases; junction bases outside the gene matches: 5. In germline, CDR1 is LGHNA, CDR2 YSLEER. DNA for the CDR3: TGCGCCAGCAGCCAAGAGGGGGGACAGGGGATCTACGAGCAGTACTTC. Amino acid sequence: CASSQEGGQGIYEQYF.

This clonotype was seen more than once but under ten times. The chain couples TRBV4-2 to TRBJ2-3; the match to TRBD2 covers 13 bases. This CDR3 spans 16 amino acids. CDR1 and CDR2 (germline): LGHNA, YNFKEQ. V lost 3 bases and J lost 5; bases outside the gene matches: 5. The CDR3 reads CASSHSTSGRGDTQYF. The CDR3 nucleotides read TGTGCCAGCAGCCATTCTACTAGCGGGAGGGGAGATACGCAGTATTTT.

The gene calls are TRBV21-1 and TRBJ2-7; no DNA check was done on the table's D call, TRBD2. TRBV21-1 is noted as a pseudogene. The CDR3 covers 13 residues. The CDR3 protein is CASSKPRAYEQYF. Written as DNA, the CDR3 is TGTGCCAGCAGCAAACCCCGCGCTTACGAGCAGTACTTC.

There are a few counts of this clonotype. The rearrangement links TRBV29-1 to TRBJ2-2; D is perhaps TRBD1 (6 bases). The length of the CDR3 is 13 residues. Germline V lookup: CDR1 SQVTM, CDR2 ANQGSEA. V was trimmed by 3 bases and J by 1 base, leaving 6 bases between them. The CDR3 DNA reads TGCAGCGTTGACAGGGGGAACACCGGGGAGCTGTTTTTT. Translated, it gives CSVDRGNTGELFF.

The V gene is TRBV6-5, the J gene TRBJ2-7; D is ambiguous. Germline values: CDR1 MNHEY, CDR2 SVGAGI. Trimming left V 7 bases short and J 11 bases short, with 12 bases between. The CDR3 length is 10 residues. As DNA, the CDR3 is TGTGCCAGCAAGGATCGGGCGGAGTACTTC. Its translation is CASKDRAEYF.

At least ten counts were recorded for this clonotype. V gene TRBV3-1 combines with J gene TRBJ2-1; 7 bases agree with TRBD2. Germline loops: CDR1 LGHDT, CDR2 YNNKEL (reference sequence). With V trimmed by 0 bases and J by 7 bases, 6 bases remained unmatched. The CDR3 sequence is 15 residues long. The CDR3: CASSQDMGGSNEQFF. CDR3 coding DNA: TGTGCCAGCAGCCAAGATATGGGAGGGTCTAATGAGCAGTTCTTC.

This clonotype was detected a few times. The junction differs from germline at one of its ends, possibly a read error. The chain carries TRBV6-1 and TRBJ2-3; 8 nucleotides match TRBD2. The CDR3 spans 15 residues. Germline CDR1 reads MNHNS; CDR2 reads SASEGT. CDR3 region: CASREAGAVADTQYF. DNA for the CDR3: TGTGCCAGCAGGGAAGCGGGAGCGGTCGCAGATACGCAGTATTTT.

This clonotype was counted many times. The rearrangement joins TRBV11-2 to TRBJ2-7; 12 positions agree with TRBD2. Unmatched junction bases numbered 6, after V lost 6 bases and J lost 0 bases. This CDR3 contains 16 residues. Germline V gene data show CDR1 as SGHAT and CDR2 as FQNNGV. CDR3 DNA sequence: TGTGCCAGCAGTTCCAGGACTAGCGGGACCTCCTACGAGCAGTACTTC. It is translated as CASSSRTSGTSYEQYF.

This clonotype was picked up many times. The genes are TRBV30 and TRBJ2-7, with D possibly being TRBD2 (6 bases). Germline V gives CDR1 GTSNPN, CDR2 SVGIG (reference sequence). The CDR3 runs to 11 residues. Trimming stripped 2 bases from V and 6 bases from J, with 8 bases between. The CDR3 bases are TGTGCCTGGAGTTGGGGAGGCGAGCAGTACTTC. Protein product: CAWSWGGEQYF.